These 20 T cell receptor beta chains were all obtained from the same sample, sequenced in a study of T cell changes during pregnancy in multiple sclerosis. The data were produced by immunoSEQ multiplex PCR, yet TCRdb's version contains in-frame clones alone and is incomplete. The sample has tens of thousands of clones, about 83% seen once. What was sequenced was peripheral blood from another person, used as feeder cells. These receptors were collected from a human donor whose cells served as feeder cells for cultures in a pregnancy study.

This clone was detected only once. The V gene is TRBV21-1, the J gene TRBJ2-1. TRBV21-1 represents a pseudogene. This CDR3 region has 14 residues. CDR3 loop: CASILPSSYNEQFF. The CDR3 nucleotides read TGTGCCAGCATTCTTCCAAGCTCCTACAATGAGCAGTTCTTC.

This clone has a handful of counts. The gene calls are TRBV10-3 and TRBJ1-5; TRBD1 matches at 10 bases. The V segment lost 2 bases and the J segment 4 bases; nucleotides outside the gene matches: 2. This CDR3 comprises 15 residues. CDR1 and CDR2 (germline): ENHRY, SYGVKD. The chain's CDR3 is CAISEGQGENQPQHF. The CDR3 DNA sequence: TGTGCCATCAGTGAGGGACAGGGGGAGAATCAGCCCCAGCATTTT.

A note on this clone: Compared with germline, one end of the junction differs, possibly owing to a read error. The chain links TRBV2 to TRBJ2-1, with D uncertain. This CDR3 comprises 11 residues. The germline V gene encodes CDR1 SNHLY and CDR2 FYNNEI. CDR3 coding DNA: TGTGTCAGCAAGCCGTACAATGAGCAGTTCTTC. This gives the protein CVSKPYNEQFF.

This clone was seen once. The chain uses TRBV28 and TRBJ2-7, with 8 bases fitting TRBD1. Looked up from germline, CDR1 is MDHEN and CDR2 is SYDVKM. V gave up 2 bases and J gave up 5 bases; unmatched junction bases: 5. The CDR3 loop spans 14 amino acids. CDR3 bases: TGTGCCAGCAGTTTACTCGGACAGGGCAACGAGCAGTACTTC. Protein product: CASSLLGQGNEQYF. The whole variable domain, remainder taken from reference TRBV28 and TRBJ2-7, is DVKVTQSSRYLVKRTGEKVFLECVQDMDHENMFWYRQDPGLGLRLIYFSYDVKMKEKGDIPEGYSVSREKKERFSLILESASTNQTSMYLCASSLLGQGNEQYFGPGTRLTVT.

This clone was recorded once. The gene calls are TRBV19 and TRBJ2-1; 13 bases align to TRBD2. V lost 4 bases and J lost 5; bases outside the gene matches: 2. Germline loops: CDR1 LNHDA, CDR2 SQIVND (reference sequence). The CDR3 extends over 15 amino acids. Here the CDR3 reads CASSRGLAGDNEQFF. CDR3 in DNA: TGTGCCAGTAGTAGAGGACTAGCGGGGGACAATGAGCAGTTCTTC.

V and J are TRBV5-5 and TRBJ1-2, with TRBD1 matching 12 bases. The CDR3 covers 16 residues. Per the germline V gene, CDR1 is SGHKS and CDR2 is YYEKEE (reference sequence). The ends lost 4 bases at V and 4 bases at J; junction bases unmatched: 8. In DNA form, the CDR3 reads TGTGCCAGCAGCGGGACAGGGGGCGGCCGGGGCTATGGCTACACCTTC. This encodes CASSGTGGGRGYGYTF.

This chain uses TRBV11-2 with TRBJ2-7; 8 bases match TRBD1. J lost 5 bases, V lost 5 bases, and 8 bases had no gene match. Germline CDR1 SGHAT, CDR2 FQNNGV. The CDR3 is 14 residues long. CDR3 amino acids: CASSPTTGAHEQYF. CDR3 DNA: TGTGCCAGCAGCCCCACGACAGGGGCCCACGAGCAGTACTTC. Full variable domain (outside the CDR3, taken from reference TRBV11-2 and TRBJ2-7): EAGVAQSPRYKIIEKRQSVAFWCNPISGHATLYWYQQILGQGPKLLIQFQNNGVVDDSQLPKDRFSAERLKGVDSTLKIQPAKLEDSAVYLCASSPTTGAHEQYFGPGTRLTVT.

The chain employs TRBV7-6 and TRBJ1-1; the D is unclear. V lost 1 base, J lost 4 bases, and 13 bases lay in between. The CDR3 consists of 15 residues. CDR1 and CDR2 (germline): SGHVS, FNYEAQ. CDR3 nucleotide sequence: TGTGCCAGCAGCTTAGATGAGGGCAAGGGCACTGAAGCTTTCTTT. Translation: CASSLDEGKGTEAFF.

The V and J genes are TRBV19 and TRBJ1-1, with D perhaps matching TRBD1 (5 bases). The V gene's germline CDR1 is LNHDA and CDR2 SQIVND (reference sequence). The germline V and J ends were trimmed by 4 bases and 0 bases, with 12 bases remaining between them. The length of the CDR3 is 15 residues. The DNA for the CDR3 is TGTGCCAGTAGTACCCAGGGACCCATGAACACTGAAGCTTTCTTT. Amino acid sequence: CASSTQGPMNTEAFF.

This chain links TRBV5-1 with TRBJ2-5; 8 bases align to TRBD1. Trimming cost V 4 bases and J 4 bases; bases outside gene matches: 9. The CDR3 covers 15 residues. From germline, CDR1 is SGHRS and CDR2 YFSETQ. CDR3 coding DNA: TGCGCCAGCAGCCGGACAGGGTTGAAGTCAGAGACCCAGTACTTC. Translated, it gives CASSRTGLKSETQYF.

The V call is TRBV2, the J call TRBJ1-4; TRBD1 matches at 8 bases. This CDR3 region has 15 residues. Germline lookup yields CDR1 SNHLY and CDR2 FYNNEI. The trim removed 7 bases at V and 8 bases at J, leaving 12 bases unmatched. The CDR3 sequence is CASTGQGGGGEKLFF. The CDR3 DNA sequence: TGTGCCAGCACCGGACAGGGAGGTGGGGGGGAAAAACTGTTTTTT.

CDR3 protein: CAWRAAGSRGEQFF. The DNA of the CDR3 is TGTGCCTGGAGGGCTGCCGGGAGTCGAGGGGAGCAGTTCTTC. The chain links TRBV30 to TRBJ2-1; tentative D call: TRBD2 (6 bases). The germline V gene has CDR1 GTSNPN and CDR2 SVGIG (reference sequence). CDR3 length equals 14 residues. Deletions cut 3 bases from V and 10 bases from J, with 19 bases between. Drawing the rest from reference TRBV30 and TRBJ2-1, the complete variable domain is SQTIHQWPATLVQPVGSPLSLECTVEGTSNPNLYWYRQAAGRGLQLLFYSVGIGQISSEVPQNLSASRPQDRQFILSSKKLLLSDSGFYLCAWRAAGSRGEQFFGPGTRLTVL.

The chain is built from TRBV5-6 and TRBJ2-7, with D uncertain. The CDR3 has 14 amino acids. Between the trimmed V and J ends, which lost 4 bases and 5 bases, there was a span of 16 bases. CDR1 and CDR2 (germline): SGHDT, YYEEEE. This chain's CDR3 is CASSRQGSSHEQYF. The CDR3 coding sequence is TGTGCCAGCAGCAGGCAAGGAAGCAGCCACGAGCAGTACTTC.

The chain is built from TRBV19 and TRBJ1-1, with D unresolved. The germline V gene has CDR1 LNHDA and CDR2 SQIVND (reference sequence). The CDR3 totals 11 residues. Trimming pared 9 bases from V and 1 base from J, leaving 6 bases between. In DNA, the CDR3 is TGTGCCAGCCAGGAGAACACTGAAGCTTTCTTT. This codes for CASQENTEAFF.

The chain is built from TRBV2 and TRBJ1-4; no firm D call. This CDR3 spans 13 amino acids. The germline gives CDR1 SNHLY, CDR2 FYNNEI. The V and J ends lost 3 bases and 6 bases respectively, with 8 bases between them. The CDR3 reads CASSDRLDEKLFF. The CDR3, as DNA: TGTGCCAGCAGTGACAGGCTGGATGAAAAACTGTTTTTT.

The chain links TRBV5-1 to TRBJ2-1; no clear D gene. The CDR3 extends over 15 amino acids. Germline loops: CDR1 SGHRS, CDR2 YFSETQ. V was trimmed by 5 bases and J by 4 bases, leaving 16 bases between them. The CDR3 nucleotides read TGCGCCAGCAGTACCAGCGATCCTAGGTACAATGAGCAGTTCTTC. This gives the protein CASSTSDPRYNEQFF.

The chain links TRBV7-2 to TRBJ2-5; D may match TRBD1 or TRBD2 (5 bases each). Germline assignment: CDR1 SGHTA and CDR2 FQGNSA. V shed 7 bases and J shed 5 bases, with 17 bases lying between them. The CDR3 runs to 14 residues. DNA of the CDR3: TGTGCCAGCACCCTTCGGGGCGCCTCTGAGACCCAGTACTTC. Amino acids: CASTLRGASETQYF.

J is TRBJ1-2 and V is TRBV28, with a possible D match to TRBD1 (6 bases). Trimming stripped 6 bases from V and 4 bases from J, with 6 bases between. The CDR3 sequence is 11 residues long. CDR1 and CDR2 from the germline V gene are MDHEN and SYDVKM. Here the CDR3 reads CASRQGYGYTF. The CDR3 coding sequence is TGTGCCAGCAGACAGGGCTATGGCTACACCTTC.

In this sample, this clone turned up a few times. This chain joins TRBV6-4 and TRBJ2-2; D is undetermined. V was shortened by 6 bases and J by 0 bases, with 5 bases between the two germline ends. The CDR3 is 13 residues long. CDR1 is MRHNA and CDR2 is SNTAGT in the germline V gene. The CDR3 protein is CASSATNTGELFF. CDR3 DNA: TGTGCCAGCAGCGCTACGAACACCGGGGAGCTGTTTTTT.

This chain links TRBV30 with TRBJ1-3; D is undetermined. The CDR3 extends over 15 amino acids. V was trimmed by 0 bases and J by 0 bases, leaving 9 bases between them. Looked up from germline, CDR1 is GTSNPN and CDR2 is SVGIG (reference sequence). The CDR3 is CAWSVQNLSGNTIYF. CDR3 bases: TGTGCCTGGAGTGTACAGAACCTCTCTGGAAACACCATATATTTT.